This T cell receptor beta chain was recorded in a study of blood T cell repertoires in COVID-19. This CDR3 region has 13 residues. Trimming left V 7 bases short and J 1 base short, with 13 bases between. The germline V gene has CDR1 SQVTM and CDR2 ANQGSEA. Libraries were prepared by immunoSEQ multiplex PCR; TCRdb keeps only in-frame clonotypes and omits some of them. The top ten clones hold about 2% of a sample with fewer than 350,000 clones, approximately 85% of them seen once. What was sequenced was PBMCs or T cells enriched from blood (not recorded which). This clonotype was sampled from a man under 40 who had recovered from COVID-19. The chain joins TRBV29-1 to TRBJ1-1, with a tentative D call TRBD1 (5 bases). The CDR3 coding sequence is TGCAGCGGCAGGGCGTGGGGGAACACTGAAGCTTTCTTT. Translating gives CSGRAWGNTEAFF. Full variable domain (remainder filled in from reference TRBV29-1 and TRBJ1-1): SAVISQKPSRDICQRGTSLTIQCQVDSQVTMMFWYRQQPGQSLTLIATANQGSEATYESGFVIDKFPISRPNLTFSTLTVSNMSPEDSSIYLCSGRAWGNTEAFFGQGTRLTVV.